Listed below are T cell receptor beta chains from one sample, sequenced in a study of blood T cells in healthy people across ages. TCRdb reprocessed the 5' RACE reads via MiXCR and lists one record per CDR3 protein. Altogether more than 450,000 distinct CDR3 sequences are present, roughly a quarter being singletons, with the ten largest covering about 3.3%. This sample also appeared in a second study, on T cells of mothers and their children.

Sequencing used blood. The origin of the receptors is a boy under 10 years old in good health. Both conserved end residues are part of each CDR3. The order of the fields is J gene, CDR3 length, clone size, D gene, V gene, CDR3 protein. A D gene is named only where the DNA matches it firmly. Expanded clones get a size class; other rows say once, few or many, or leave the size out.

TRBJ1-4,16,NA,NA,TRBV6-6,CASSIWTASTNEKLFF
TRBJ1-3,13,few,NA,TRBV7-7,CASSLDRGNTIYF
TRBJ2-5,11,few,NA,TRBV20-1,CSAPGRETQYF
TRBJ2-6,18,few,TRBD2,TRBV3-1,CASSQVIAGVSGANVLTF
TRBJ2-2,14,NA,NA,TRBV7-8,CASAAAENTGELFF
TRBJ2-3,16,NA,TRBD2,TRBV3-1,CASSQEGRLAADTQYF
TRBJ2-7,16,few,TRBD2,TRBV5-6,CASSFIGLAGTYEQYF
TRBJ2-1,13,NA,NA,TRBV7-6,CASSLEEYNEQFF
TRBJ2-5,16,few,TRBD2,TRBV6-6,CASRPLLAGGPETQYF
TRBJ2-7,15,many,NA,TRBV6-5,CASSPGLMRGYEQYF
TRBJ2-7,13,NA,NA,TRBV5-1,CASKRDISYEQYF
TRBJ2-3,16,NA,NA,TRBV5-1,CASSPADSPSTDTQYF
TRBJ1-1,16,NA,NA,TRBV10-3,CAISPGRAEENTEAFF
TRBJ1-1,10,few,NA,TRBV29-1,CSVALAEAFF
TRBJ2-1,13,NA,NA,TRBV27,CASKDSPYNEQFF
TRBJ1-1,13,NA,NA,TRBV6-5,CASSPLGNTEAFF
TRBJ2-1,16,few,TRBD2,TRBV5-6,CASSLFASGGYNEQFF
NA,13,few,TRBD2,TRBV10-3,CAISTSLSYEQYF
TRBJ1-4,13,NA,NA,TRBV29-1,CSVADGNNEKLFF
TRBJ1-5,15,few,NA,TRBV7-2,CASSPGLVGNQPQHF
TRBJ1-3,14,few,NA,TRBV20-1,CSARGGHSGNTIYF
TRBJ1-2,14,NA,NA,TRBV7-2,CASSRLGGNYGYTF
TRBJ2-5,13,NA,TRBD1,TRBV20-1,CSAGEGGRETQYF
TRBJ2-5,15,few,NA,TRBV29-1,CSVAPPWGTRETQYF
TRBJ2-2,16,few,NA,TRBV4-3,CASSQDSGLNTGELFF
TRBJ2-5,16,few,TRBD2,TRBV7-2,CASSLGVTAGQETQYF
TRBJ2-7,15,NA,NA,TRBV3-1,CASSHKGDVTYEQYF
NA,15,few,TRBD1,TRBV7-9,CASSLPDRALHEQFF
TRBJ2-2,15,few,TRBD1,TRBV10-2,CASGEGQVNTGELFF
TRBJ2-7,14,NA,TRBD1,TRBV3-1,CASSRRTGLNEQYF
TRBJ2-2,15,few,NA,TRBV28,CASSLTGPNTGELFF
TRBJ2-1,16,NA,NA,TRBV18,CASSPLAASSYNEQFF
TRBJ1-2,14,few,NA,TRBV20-1,CSAFDRLTNYGYTF
TRBJ1-1,18,NA,NA,TRBV27,CASSPTGSRAGKNTEAFF
TRBJ2-5,11,few,NA,TRBV20-1,CSARVLETQYF
TRBJ2-5,15,few,TRBD2,TRBV6-5,CASSRVSGRGETQYF
TRBJ2-4,17,NA,NA,TRBV6-5,CASSYTGANLAKNIQYF
TRBJ2-2,14,few,NA,TRBV21-1,CASKGGPDTGELFF
TRBJ1-5,15,NA,TRBD1,TRBV10-2,CASRDTGGDNQPQHF
TRBJ1-2,12,NA,TRBD1,TRBV30,CARDRGGYGYTF
TRBJ2-6,18,few,NA,TRBV5-1,CASSLPDSSVSGANVLTF
TRBJ2-7,14,few,NA,TRBV19,CASSPTREPYEQYF
TRBJ2-7,16,few,TRBD2,TRBV20-1,CSALLLTGRDLGEQYF
NA,15,few,TRBD2,TRBV6-4,CASSSTSGSENEQFF
TRBJ2-5,14,NA,NA,TRBV9,CASSVSGSQETQYF
TRBJ2-5,14,NA,TRBD2,TRBV10-3,CASTSGGLQETQYF
TRBJ1-1,13,NA,NA,TRBV7-2,CASSFYRTAEAFF
TRBJ2-1,15,NA,NA,TRBV11-2,CASREPGPNYNEQFF
TRBJ2-2,15,few,TRBD1,TRBV5-1,CASSDGQGASGELFF
TRBJ2-5,13,few,TRBD2,TRBV20-1,CSARSVTREAQYF
TRBJ2-5,12,NA,NA,TRBV3-1,CATRGELETQYF
TRBJ1-2,16,few,TRBD1,TRBV4-1,CASSQECRDRGNGYTF
TRBJ1-2,14,few,TRBD1,TRBV7-9,CASSARQGASGYTF